This entry concerns a single TCR beta chain. Its antigen is undetermined. The data derive from a study of blood T cells in healthy people across ages. Study outcomes and limitations: Versus aged donors, long-lived donors had higher diversity and more naive CD4+ cells.

This CDR3 comprises 14 residues. Germline V gene data show CDR1 as KGHSH and CDR2 as LQKENI. Trimming took 0 bases from V and 6 from J, leaving 12 bases between them. Next came a second PCR, run for roughly 7 to 12 cycles, which used a sample-barcoded 5' primer along with a J-beta primer mix. TCRdb ran MiXCR on the 5' RACE reads and lists one entry per CDR3 protein. Of approximately 730,000 distinct CDR3 sequences listed, roughly 43% are singletons. Sequencing was done on a sample of blood. This chain links TRBV18 with TRBJ2-7; D unresolved. This sequence originates from a woman aged 60-75 years in good health. Here the CDR3 DNA reads TGTGCCAGCTCACCACCACTGGGAACGGGCGAGCAGTACTTC. Protein product: CASSPPLGTGEQYF.